This T cell receptor (beta chain) was captured in a study of tumor and adjacent non-tumor tissue in lung cancer. Overall study: Patients comprised some eleven adenocarcinoma, a couple of squamous cell carcinoma and 1 small cell lung cancer. Study-wide points: TCR diversity was significantly greater in tumor than normal lung tissue. Higher tumor TCR diversity was associated with shorter survival.

Remarks on this clonotype: Antigen specificity is unknown. The junction and the germline gene differ at one end; a read error may be behind it.

The library came from three nested PCR rounds adapted from ARM-PCR protocols. One entry per CDR3 protein, called by TCRdb with MiXCR from the multiplex PCR reads. The repertoire has 60,000 to 85,000 distinct CDR3 sequences, 80% of them found once; the top ten carry 13%. The template was RNA from unsorted bulk tissue. Germline V gives CDR1 SGHAT, CDR2 FQDESV (reference sequence). The CDR3 sequence is 14 residues long. The sample comprised lung tumor tissue. The TCR originated in a woman aged 45-60 years with non-small cell lung cancer. The chain recombines TRBV11-1 with TRBJ2-1, with a tentative D call TRBD2 (6 bases). The CDR3 loop reads CASSFGGSSNEQFF. CDR3 DNA sequence: TGTGCCAGCAGTTTTGGGGGGTCCTCCAATGAGCAGTTTTTC.